Here is one TCR beta chain with its context. This record comes from a study of response to subunit inactivated influenza vaccine. TCRdb used MiXCR to reprocess the RT-PCR reads, holding one entry per CDR3 protein. This table has 450,000 to 600,000 distinct CDR3 sequences, 6.5% to 8% appearing once. The J segment lost 0 bases and the V segment lost 2 bases, leaving 7 bases of the junction unmatched. The length of the CDR3 is 19 residues. CDR1 is MGHRA, CDR2 YSYEKL, per germline. The sequencing here drew on PBMCs from blood, taken around 25 months after vaccination. The receptor comes from a man aged 45 to 75 who received an inactivated influenza vaccine. V gene TRBV4-1 combines with J gene TRBJ2-1; TRBD2 agrees at 13 bases. CDR3 region: CASSQQLAGGLSSYNEQFF. In DNA form, the CDR3 reads TGCGCCAGCAGCCAACAACTAGCGGGGGGGTTAAGCTCCTACAATGAGCAGTTCTTC.